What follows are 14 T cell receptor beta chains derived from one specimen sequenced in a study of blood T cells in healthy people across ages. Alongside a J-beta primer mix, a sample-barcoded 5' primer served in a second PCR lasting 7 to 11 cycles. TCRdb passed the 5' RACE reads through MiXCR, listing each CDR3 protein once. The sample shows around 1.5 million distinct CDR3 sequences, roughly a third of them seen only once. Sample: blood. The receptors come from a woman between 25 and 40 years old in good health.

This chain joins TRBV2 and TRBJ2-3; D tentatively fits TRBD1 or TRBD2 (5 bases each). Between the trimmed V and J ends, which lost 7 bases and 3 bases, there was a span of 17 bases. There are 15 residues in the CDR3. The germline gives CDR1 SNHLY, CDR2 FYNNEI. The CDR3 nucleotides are TGTGCCAGCACCGAGGGGTGGGGCGCAACAGATACGCAGTATTTT. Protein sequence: CASTEGWGATDTQYF.

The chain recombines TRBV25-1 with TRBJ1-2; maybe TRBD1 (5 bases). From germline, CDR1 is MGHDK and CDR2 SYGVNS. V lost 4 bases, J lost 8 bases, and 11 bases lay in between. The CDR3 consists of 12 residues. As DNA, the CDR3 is TGTGCCAGCAGTGGGGCAGGGCGGGGCTACACCTTC. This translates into CASSGAGRGYTF.

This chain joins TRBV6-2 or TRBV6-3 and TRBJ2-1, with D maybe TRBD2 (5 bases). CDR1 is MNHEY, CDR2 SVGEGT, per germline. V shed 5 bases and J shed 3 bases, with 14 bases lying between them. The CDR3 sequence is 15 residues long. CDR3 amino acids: CASSLARLGYNEQFF. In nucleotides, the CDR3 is TGTGCCAGCAGTCTAGCCAGACTCGGCTACAATGAGCAGTTCTTC.

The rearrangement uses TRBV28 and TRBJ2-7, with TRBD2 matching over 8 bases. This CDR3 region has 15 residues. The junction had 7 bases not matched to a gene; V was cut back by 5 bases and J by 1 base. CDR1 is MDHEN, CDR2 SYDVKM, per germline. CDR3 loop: CASSPLLAESYEQYF. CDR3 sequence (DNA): TGTGCCAGCAGTCCCTTACTAGCGGAATCCTACGAGCAGTACTTC.

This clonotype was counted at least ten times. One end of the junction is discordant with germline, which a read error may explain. The CDR3 sequence is CASSLRSGETQYF. The CDR3 DNA reads as TGTGCCAGCAGCTTAAGGTCTGGAGAGACCCAGTACTTC. This chain links TRBV5-1 with TRBJ2-5; D unclear. Germline CDR1 reads SGHRS; CDR2 reads YFSETQ. The CDR3 has 13 amino acids. The whole variable domain, filled in from reference TRBV5-1 and TRBJ2-5, reads KAGVTQTPRYLIKTRGQQVTLSCSPISGHRSVSWYQQTPGQGLQFLFEYFSETQRNKGNFPGRFSGRQFSNSRSEMNVSTLELGDSALYLCASSLRSGETQYFGPGTRLLVL.

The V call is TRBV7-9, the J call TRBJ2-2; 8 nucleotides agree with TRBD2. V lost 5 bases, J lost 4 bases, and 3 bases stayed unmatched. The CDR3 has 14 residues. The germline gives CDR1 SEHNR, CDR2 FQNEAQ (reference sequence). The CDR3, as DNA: TGTGCCAGCAGCCGGACTAGCCTCACCGGGGAGCTGTTTTTT. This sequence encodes CASSRTSLTGELFF.

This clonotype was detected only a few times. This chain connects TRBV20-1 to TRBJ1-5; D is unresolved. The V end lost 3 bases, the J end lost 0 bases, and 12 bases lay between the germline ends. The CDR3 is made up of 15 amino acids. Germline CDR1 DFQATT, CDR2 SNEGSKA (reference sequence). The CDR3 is CSARRPDISNQPQHF. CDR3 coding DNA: TGCAGTGCTAGGAGGCCTGATATTAGCAATCAGCCCCAGCATTTT.

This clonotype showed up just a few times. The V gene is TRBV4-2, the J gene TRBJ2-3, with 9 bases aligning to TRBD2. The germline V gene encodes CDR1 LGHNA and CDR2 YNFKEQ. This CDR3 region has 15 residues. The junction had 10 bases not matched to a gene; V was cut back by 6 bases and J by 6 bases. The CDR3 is CASRTTSGAFDTQYF. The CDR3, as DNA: TGTGCCAGCAGAACGACTAGCGGAGCTTTCGATACGCAGTATTTT.

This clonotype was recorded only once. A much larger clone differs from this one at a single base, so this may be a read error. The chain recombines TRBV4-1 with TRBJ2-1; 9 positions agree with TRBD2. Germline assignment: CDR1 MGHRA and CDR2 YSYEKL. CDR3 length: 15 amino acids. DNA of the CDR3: TGCGCCGGCAGCCAAGGCTCCAGCGGGGGGAATGAGCAGTTCTTC. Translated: CAGSQGSSGGNEQFF.

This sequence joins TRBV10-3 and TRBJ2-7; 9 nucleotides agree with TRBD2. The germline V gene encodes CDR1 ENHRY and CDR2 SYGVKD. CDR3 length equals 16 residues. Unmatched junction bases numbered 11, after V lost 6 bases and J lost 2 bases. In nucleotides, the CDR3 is TGTGCCATCAGACCGGGACGAGCGGGAGGTACCTACGAGCAGTACTTC. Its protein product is CAIRPGRAGGTYEQYF.

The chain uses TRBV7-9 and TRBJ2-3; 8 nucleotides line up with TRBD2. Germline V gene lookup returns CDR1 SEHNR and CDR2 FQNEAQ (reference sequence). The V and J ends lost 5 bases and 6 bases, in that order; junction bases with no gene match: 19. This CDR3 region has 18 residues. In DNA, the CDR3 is TGTGCCAGCAGCCCCAGTGGTTCTAGCGGGCACCCAGGGGATACGCAGTATTTT. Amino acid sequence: CASSPSGSSGHPGDTQYF.

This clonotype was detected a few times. The CDR3 sequence: CASSSRQGNYGYTF. The DNA for the CDR3 is TGTGCCAGCAGCTCACGACAGGGAAACTATGGCTACACCTTC. The chain has TRBV13 and TRBJ1-2; 7 bases fit TRBD1. The CDR3 contains 14 residues. The V gene end was trimmed by 4 bases and the J gene end by 2 bases; junction bases not matched to a gene: 4. Germline assignment: CDR1 PRHDT and CDR2 FYEKMQ (reference sequence).

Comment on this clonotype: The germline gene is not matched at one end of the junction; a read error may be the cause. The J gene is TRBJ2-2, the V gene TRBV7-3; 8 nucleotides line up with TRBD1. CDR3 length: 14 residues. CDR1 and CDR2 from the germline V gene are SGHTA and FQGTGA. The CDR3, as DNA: TGTGCCAGCAGCTTAGGACAGGGCACCGAGGAGCTGTTTTTT. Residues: CASSLGQGTEELFF.

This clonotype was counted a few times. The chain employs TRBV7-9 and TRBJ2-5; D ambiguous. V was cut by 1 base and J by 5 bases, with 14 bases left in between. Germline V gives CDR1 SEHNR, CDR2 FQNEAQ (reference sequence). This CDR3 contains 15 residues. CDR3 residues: CASSLGHNLGETQYF. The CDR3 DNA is TGTGCCAGCAGCTTAGGGCACAACTTAGGGGAGACCCAGTACTTC.